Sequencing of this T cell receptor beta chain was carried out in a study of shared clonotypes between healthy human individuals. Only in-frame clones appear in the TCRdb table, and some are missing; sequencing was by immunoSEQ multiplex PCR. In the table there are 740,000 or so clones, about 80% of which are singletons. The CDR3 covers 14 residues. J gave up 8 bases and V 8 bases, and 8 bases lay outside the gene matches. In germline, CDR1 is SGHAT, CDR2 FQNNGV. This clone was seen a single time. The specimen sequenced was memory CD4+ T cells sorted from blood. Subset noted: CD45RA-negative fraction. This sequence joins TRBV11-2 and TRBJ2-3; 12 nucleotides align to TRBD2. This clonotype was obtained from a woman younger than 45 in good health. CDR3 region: CASRRLAGVSTQYF. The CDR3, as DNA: TGTGCCAGCCGCCGACTAGCGGGAGTTTCTACGCAGTATTTT. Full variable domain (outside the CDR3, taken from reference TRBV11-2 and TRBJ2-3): EAGVAQSPRYKIIEKRQSVAFWCNPISGHATLYWYQQILGQGPKLLIQFQNNGVVDDSQLPKDRFSAERLKGVDSTLKIQPAKLEDSAVYLCASRRLAGVSTQYFGPGTRLTVL.